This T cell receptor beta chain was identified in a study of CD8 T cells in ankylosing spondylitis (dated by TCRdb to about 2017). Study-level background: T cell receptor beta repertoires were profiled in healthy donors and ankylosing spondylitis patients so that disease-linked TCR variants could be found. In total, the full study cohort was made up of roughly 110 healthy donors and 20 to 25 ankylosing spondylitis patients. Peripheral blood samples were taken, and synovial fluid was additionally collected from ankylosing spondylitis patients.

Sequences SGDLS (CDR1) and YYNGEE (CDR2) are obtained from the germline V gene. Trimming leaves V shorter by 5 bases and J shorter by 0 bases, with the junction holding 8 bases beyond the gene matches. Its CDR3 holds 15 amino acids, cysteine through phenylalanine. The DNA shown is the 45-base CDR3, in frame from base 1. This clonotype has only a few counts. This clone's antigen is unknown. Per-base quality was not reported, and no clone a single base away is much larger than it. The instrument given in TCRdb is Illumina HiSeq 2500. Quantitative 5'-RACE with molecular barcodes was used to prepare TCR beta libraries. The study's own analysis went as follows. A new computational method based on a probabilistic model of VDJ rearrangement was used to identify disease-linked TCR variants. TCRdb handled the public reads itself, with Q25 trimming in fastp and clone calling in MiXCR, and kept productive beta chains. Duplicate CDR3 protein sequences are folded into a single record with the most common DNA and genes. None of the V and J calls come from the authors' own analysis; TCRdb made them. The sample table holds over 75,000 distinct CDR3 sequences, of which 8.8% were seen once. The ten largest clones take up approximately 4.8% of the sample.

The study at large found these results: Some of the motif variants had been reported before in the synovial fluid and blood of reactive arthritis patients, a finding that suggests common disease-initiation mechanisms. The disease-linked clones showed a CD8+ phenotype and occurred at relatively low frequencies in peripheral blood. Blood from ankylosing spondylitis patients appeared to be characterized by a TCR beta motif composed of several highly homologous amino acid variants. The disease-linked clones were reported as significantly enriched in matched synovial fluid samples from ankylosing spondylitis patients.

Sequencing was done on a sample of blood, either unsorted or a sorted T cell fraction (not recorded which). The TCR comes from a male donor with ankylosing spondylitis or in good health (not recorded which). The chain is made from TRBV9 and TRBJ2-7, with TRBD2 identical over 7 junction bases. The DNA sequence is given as TGTGCCAGCAGTTACGGGGGGACCAGCTCCTACGAGCAGTACTTC. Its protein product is CASSYGGTSSYEQYF.